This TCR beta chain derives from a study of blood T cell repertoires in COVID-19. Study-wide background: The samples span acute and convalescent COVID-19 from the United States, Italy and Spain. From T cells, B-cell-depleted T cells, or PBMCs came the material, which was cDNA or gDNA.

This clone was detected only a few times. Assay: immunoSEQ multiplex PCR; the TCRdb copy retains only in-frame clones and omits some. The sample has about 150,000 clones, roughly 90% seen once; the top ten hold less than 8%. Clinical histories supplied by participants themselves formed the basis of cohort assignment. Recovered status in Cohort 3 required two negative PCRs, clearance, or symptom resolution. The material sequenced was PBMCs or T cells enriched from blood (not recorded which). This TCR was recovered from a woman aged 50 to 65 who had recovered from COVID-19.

The CDR3 region is CASSQANEQFF. The CDR3 nucleotides are TGTGCCAGCAGCCAGGCGAATGAGCAGTTCTTC. The chain couples TRBV5-6 to TRBJ2-1; D unclear. This CDR3 has 11 residues. With 4 bases removed from V and 7 bases from J, the gap between germline ends came to 6 bases. Germline-derived CDR1 and CDR2 are SGHDT and YYEEEE.